These 14 T cell receptor beta chains share one sample of origin, sequenced in a study of T cell repertoires in cytomegalovirus infection. In TCRdb, the reads were re-called with MiXCR into one record per CDR3 protein. The data hold roughly 500,000 distinct CDR3 sequences, with roughly 34% observed a single time. These receptors' targets are unknown. The source material was cultured PBMCs, sampled from culture after CMV antigen stimulation. These receptors all stem from a human donor in good health (CMV status not recorded). Some clones in this sample may be carry-over from other donors' samples.

In its sample, this clonotype was seen many times. The gene calls are TRBV7-2 and TRBJ2-5, with D hard to call. The germline V and J ends were trimmed by 3 bases and 2 bases, with 13 bases remaining between them. Germline assignment: CDR1 SGHTA and CDR2 FQGNSA. The CDR3 contains 15 residues. The CDR3 reads CASSFGPGAQETQYF. CDR3 nucleotide sequence: TGTGCCAGCAGCTTTGGGCCAGGCGCTCAAGAGACCCAGTACTTC.

The J gene is TRBJ2-3, the V gene TRBV7-8; the D gene is possibly TRBD2 (5 bases). Looked up from germline, CDR1 is SGHVS and CDR2 is FQNEAQ. The V end was cut by 5 bases, the J end by 5 bases, with 17 bases between. The CDR3 length is 15 residues. The chain's CDR3 is CASSVLAGAGDTQYF. DNA of the CDR3: TGTGCCAGCAGCGTCCTAGCCGGAGCCGGAGATACGCAGTATTTT.

This clonotype was found many times. V is TRBV7-2 and J is TRBJ2-7; D possibly corresponds to TRBD2 (5 bases). The CDR3 consists of 15 residues. The ends were cut back, 5 bases at V and 2 bases at J, with 16 bases in the middle. The germline CDR1 and CDR2 sequences are SGHTA and FQGNSA. This CDR3 is CASSPTRAGTYEQYF. CDR3 bases: TGTGCCAGCAGCCCGACCCGGGCGGGTACCTACGAGCAGTACTTC.

The V gene is TRBV19, the J gene TRBJ1-6; no definite D call. V shed 5 bases and J shed 13 bases, with 18 bases lying between them. The length of the CDR3 is 14 residues. The germline V gene has CDR1 LNHDA and CDR2 SQIVND (reference sequence). The CDR3 is CASSDHAVPVPLHF. As DNA, the CDR3 is TGTGCCAGTAGTGATCATGCTGTTCCAGTTCCCCTCCACTTT. Based on the CDR3 plus reference TRBV19 and TRBJ1-6, the full variable domain is DGGITQSPKYLFRKEGQNVTLSCEQNLNHDAMYWYRQDPGQGLRLIYYSQIVNDFQKGDIAEGYSVSREKKESFPLTVTSAQKNPTAFYLCASSDHAVPVPLHFGNGTRLTVT.

This clonotype has a handful of counts. The rearrangement joins TRBV6-1 to TRBJ2-1; 7 bases align to TRBD1. The CDR3 has 15 residues. From germline, CDR1 is MNHNS and CDR2 SASEGT. V shed 3 bases and J 1 base; nucleotides not matched to a gene: 3. The CDR3 is CASSDDRASYNEQFF. The CDR3 DNA sequence: TGTGCCAGCAGTGATGACAGGGCATCCTACAATGAGCAGTTCTTC.

This chain joins TRBV5-1 and TRBJ1-2; 8 positions match TRBD1. With 2 bases clipped from V and 4 bases from J, the junction kept 10 bases outside the gene matches. CDR1 and CDR2 (germline): SGHRS, YFSETQ. The CDR3 runs to 16 residues. The CDR3, as DNA: TGCGCCAGCAGCTTATCCGGGACAGGAGATGGCTATGGCTACACCTTC. Its translation is CASSLSGTGDGYGYTF.

This rearrangement joins TRBV19 to TRBJ1-6, with D perhaps matching TRBD1 (5 bases). Deletions cut 10 bases from V and 7 bases from J, with 17 bases between. Germline CDR1 reads LNHDA; CDR2 reads SQIVND (reference sequence). This CDR3 spans 14 amino acids. The CDR3 nucleotides read TGTGCCACCCGAAACGAGGGGATGAATTCACCCCTCCACTTT. This sequence encodes CATRNEGMNSPLHF.

The chain recombines TRBV19 with TRBJ2-1; tentative D call: TRBD1 (5 bases). The length of the CDR3 is 13 residues. V was pared by 6 bases and J by 7 bases, with 13 bases between. Germline V lookup: CDR1 LNHDA, CDR2 SQIVND (reference sequence). DNA for the CDR3: TGTGCCAGTAGCTACACCAGGGTTAATGAGCAGTTCTTC. Protein product: CASSYTRVNEQFF.

This clonotype was observed once. V usage is TRBV12-3 or TRBV12-4 and J usage is TRBJ1-1; 7 positions match TRBD1. This CDR3 contains 15 residues. J was trimmed by 8 bases and V by 2 bases; bases with no gene match: 11. The CDR3 region has the DNA TGTGCCAGCAGTTTATTGGTGGGAACAGGGGACGAAGCTTTCTTT. This gives the protein CASSLLVGTGDEAFF.

This chain joins TRBV3-1 and TRBJ1-1, with D uncertain. Germline CDR1 reads LGHDT; CDR2 reads YNNKEL (reference sequence). The CDR3 spans 13 residues. The V and J ends lost 3 bases and 4 bases respectively, with 9 bases between them. The CDR3 protein is CASSHIRGTEAFF. The CDR3 coding sequence is TGTGCCAGCAGCCATATCCGAGGCACTGAAGCTTTCTTT.

The V call is TRBV5-6, the J call TRBJ1-5; maybe TRBD1 (5 bases). The germline CDR1 and CDR2 sequences are SGHDT and YYEEEE. Trimming shortened V by 5 bases and J by 2 bases, and 11 bases separated the two germline ends. This CDR3 region has 14 residues. The CDR3 protein is CASSRGGGNQPQHF. The DNA of the CDR3 is TGTGCCAGCAGTCGTGGGGGGGGCAATCAGCCCCAGCATTTT.

This clonotype was picked up many times. This sequence joins TRBV7-2 and TRBJ2-1, with TRBD2 identical over 8 bases. CDR1 is SGHTA and CDR2 is FQGNSA in the germline V gene. The CDR3 has 21 amino acids. The V and J ends lost 2 bases and 4 bases, in that order; junction bases with no gene match: 22. This CDR3 is CASSLPRGRPSGGKRYNEQFF. CDR3 DNA sequence: TGTGCCAGCAGCTTACCCCGGGGCAGACCAAGCGGGGGAAAGAGATACAATGAGCAGTTCTTC.

The V call is TRBV7-6, the J call TRBJ2-7; D is possibly TRBD1 (5 bases). CDR1 is SGHVS, CDR2 FNYEAQ, per germline. The V gene lost 5 bases and the J gene lost 2 bases, with 13 bases spanning the gap. The CDR3 consists of 14 residues. The CDR3 spells CASSTRQTTYEQYV. The DNA of the CDR3 is TGTGCCAGCAGCACCCGACAGACGACCTACGAGCAGTACGTC.

As to this clonotype: Since the CDR3 does not end with the conserved phenylalanine or tryptophan, this likely comes from a read error. This chain links TRBV20-1 with TRBJ2-5; 15 bases fit TRBD2. V was clipped by 3 bases and J by 3 bases; unmatched bases: 5. Germline V CDR1 and CDR2: DFQATT, SNEGSKA (reference sequence). This CDR3 spans 16 amino acids. CDR3 nucleotide sequence: TGCAGTGCTAGTCTCGGACTAGCGGGAGGGGAAGAGACCCAGTACTTA. Its translation is CSASLGLAGGEETQYL.